This TCR beta chain was identified during a study of cytomegalovirus exposure and HLA in healthy donors. Among the 120 subjects of the validation cohort, separate from the approximately 700-subject first cohort, were the donors. V shed 8 bases, J shed 0 bases, and the junction held 19 bases outside the gene matches. Germline loops: CDR1 MNHEY, CDR2 SMNVEV (reference sequence). The CDR3 contains 21 residues. Produced via immunoSEQ multiplex PCR; TCRdb's table is partial and in-frame only. Of around 300,000 clones detected, roughly 87% appear once; the ten largest clones hold roughly 1.2%. This sequence originates from a woman under 40 in good health and CMV-seropositive. The rearrangement uses TRBV27 and TRBJ2-1; 13 positions agree with TRBD2. Sequenced material: PBMCs. The CDR3 is CASRTRQHRGTSGNSYNEQFF. The CDR3 nucleotides are TGTGCCAGCCGGACTAGGCAGCACCGGGGGACTAGCGGGAACTCCTACAATGAGCAGTTCTTC.